This is a list of T cell receptor beta chains from one sample in a study of T cell responses to AZD1222 COVID-19 vaccine. This table comes from immunoSEQ multiplex PCR, and its TCRdb copy is limited to in-frame clones, with some not included. The sample has about 110,000 clones, about 80% seen once. Sequences were derived from peripheral blood, sampled on day 0 of AZD1222 vaccination. The receptor source for this set is an adult in good health. Both conserved end residues are part of each CDR3. The D gene is left open where the match is weak. Some rows mark clone size as missing; the rest say once, few, many or name a class of expanded clone.

clone_size	d_call	j_call	v_call	cdr3_aa	cdr3_nt
NA	NA	TRBJ1-2	TRBV5-4	CASSLGQANYGYTF	TGTGCCAGCAGCTTGGGTCAAGCTAACTATGGCTACACCTTC
NA	TRBD1	TRBJ1-5	TRBV5-1	CASSRTGGNQPQHF	TGCGCCAGCAGTCGAACAGGGGGCAATCAGCCCCAGCATTTT
NA	NA	TRBJ1-2	TRBV10-3	CAISGSFRGYTF	TGTGCCATCAGTGGGAGTTTTAGGGGCTACACCTTC
NA	NA	TRBJ2-2	TRBV5-4	CASSLVQNAGELFF	TGTGCCAGCAGCTTGGTGCAAAACGCCGGGGAGCTGTTTTTT
NA	TRBD1	TRBJ1-6	TRBV19	CASSIRGGSSPLHF	TGTGCCAGTAGTATCAGAGGGGGCAGTTCACCCCTCCACTTT
once	NA	TRBJ1-4	TRBV25-1	CASSPRVDEKLFF	TGTGCCAGCAGTCCCAGGGTGGATGAAAAACTGTTTTTT
NA	TRBD1	TRBJ1-1	TRBV11-3	CASSFQGETEAFF	TGTGCCAGCAGCTTTCAGGGGGAGACTGAAGCTTTCTTT
once	NA	TRBJ2-3	TRBV6-1	CASSEGTPRSTDTQYF	TGTGCCAGCAGTGAGGGAACCCCTCGCAGCACAGATACGCAGTATTTT
NA	NA	TRBJ1-4	TRBV5-8	CASSPMGLGEKLFF	TGTGCCAGCAGCCCAATGGGACTGGGGGAAAAACTGTTTTTT
once	NA	TRBJ1-3	TRBV28	CASSITRGIGNTIYF	TGTGCCAGCAGTATAACTAGGGGAATAGGCAACACCATATATTTT
NA	TRBD1	TRBJ2-2	TRBV11-2	CASSSLTGDYTGELFF	TGTGCCAGCAGCTCGTTGACAGGGGACTACACCGGGGAGCTGTTTTTT
NA	NA	TRBJ2-5	TRBV11-2	CASSSGWGLQETQYF	TGTGCCAGCAGCTCCGGGTGGGGGCTACAAGAGACCCAGTACTTC
NA	NA	TRBJ2-5	TRBV5-1	CASRYDSEGTTQYF	TGCGCCAGCAGGTACGACAGTGAAGGGACTACCCAGTACTTC
NA	NA	TRBJ2-7	TRBV15	CATSRDHGHRYEQYF	TGTGCCACCAGCAGAGATCACGGACACCGCTACGAGCAGTACTTC
NA	NA	TRBJ2-7	TRBV7-8	CASSPDYEQYF	TGTGCCAGCAGCCCCGACTACGAGCAGTACTTC
NA	NA	TRBJ2-7	TRBV3-1/TRBV3-2	CASSQGAGTEQYF	TGTGCCAGCAGCCAAGGGGCGGGGACCGAGCAGTACTTC
NA	NA	TRBJ2-7	TRBV21-1	CASSKRGKSYEQYF	TGTGCCAGCAGCAAGAGGGGGAAATCCTACGAGCAGTACTTC
NA	NA	TRBJ2-1	TRBV5-1	CASSQIPGLSYNEQFF	TGCGCCAGCAGCCAGATCCCGGGCCTCTCCTACAATGAGCAGTTCTTC
NA	NA	TRBJ2-4	TRBV14	CASSQAGSGIQYF	TGTGCCAGCAGCCAAGCCGGCTCCGGCATTCAGTACTTC
NA	NA	TRBJ2-7	TRBV7-8	CASSNRQGRGVYEQYF	TGTGCCAGCAGCAACCGACAGGGGAGGGGAGTGTACGAGCAGTACTTC
NA	NA	TRBJ1-6	TRBV4-1	CASSASGGLGSPLHF	TGCGCCAGCAGCGCCTCGGGGGGACTCGGTTCACCCCTCCACTTT
NA	NA	TRBJ2-5	TRBV10-1	CASSDCQGSLETQYF	TGCGCCAGCAGTGACTGCCAGGGATCTTTGGAGACCCAGTACTTC
NA	NA	TRBJ1-5	TRBV7-8	CASSLQVMGGRQPQHF	TGTGCCAGCAGCTTACAAGTGATGGGGGGCCGGCAGCCCCAGCATTTT
NA	NA	TRBJ2-7	TRBV30	CAWSTSTYEQYF	TGTGCCTGGAGCACGAGCACCTACGAGCAGTACTTC
NA	TRBD1	TRBJ1-6	TRBV5-4	CASSLYTGGNSPLHF	TGTGCCAGCAGCTTGTATACAGGGGGTAATTCACCCCTCCACTTT
NA	NA	TRBJ2-7	TRBV23-1	CASSHQGPPKGYEQYF	TGCGCCAGCAGTCACCAGGGACCTCCTAAGGGGTACGAGCAGTACTTC
NA	NA	TRBJ1-3	TRBV5-1	CASSLQGTSGNTIYF	TGCGCCAGCAGCTTGCAGGGAACCTCTGGAAACACCATATATTTT
few	TRBD2	TRBJ2-1	TRBV6-5	CATSRTSPASAFF	TGTGCCACCTCCCGGACTAGTCCGGCTTCGGCGTTCTTC
NA	NA	TRBJ1-4	TRBV18	CASSPGGDEKLFF	TGTGCCAGCTCACCAGGTGGAGATGAAAAACTGTTTTTT
NA	TRBD2	TRBJ2-5	TRBV5-1	CASVPGTSGETQYF	TGCGCCAGCGTCCCCGGGACTAGCGGGGAGACCCAGTACTTC
NA	NA	TRBJ2-3	TRBV2	CASSVGSGQADTQYF	TGTGCCAGCAGTGTGGGGTCAGGTCAGGCAGATACGCAGTATTTT
NA	TRBD1	TRBJ1-2	TRBV28	CASAPGQASYGYTF	TGTGCCAGTGCACCGGGACAGGCAAGCTATGGCTACACCTTC
NA	NA	TRBJ1-4	TRBV9	CASSGGREEEKLFF	TGTGCCAGCAGCGGGGGTCGAGAAGAGGAAAAACTGTTTTTT
NA	NA	TRBJ1-5	TRBV28	CASSFPGVNQPQHF	TGTGCCAGCAGTTTCCCTGGGGTAAATCAGCCCCAGCATTTT
NA	NA	TRBJ2-2	TRBV7-9	CASSKITGELFF	TGTGCCAGCAGCAAAATAACCGGGGAGCTGTTTTTT
NA	TRBD1	TRBJ2-3	TRBV4-2	CASSQARDRGRDTQYF	TGTGCCAGCAGCCAAGCCCGGGACAGGGGGAGAGATACGCAGTATTTT
NA	TRBD1	TRBJ2-5	TRBV18	CASSASRDRGNETQYF	TGTGCCAGCTCCGCATCCCGGGACAGGGGTAACGAGACCCAGTACTTC
NA	NA	TRBJ2-2	TRBV7-9	CASSLGATTGELFF	TGTGCCAGCAGCTTAGGGGCGACCACCGGGGAGCTGTTTTTT
NA	NA	TRBJ1-3	TRBV7-2	CASSPGVSGNTIYF	TGTGCCAGCAGCCCGGGAGTATCTGGAAACACCATATATTTT
NA	NA	TRBJ2-2	TRBV7-9	CASSSKGMNTGELFF	TGTGCCAGCAGTAGTAAGGGGATGAACACCGGGGAGCTGTTTTTT
NA	TRBD1	TRBJ1-1	TRBV18	CASSTWTGGRTEAFF	TGTGCCAGCTCAACTTGGACAGGGGGGAGAACTGAAGCTTTCTTT
once	NA	TRBJ1-5	TRBV2	CASSRTAYSNQPQHF	TGTGCCAGCAGTCGGACGGCTTATAGCAATCAGCCCCAGCATTTT
NA	NA	TRBJ2-7	TRBV6-7	CASYGEFYHEQYF	TGTGCCAGCTATGGGGAGTTTTACCACGAGCAGTACTTC
once	TRBD1	TRBJ1-2	TRBV18	CASSPPDRAGGYTF	TGTGCCAGCTCCCCCCCGGACAGGGCTGGCGGCTACACCTTC
NA	NA	TRBJ1-1	TRBV2	CASSARGAGTEAFF	TGTGCCAGCAGTGCACGGGGGGCTGGCACTGAAGCTTTCTTT
NA	NA	TRBJ1-5	TRBV7-2	CASSLSNRNQPQHF	TGTGCCAGCAGCTTATCCAATCGCAATCAGCCCCAGCATTTT
NA	TRBD1	TRBJ2-7	TRBV29-1	CSVEEGTGAYEQYF	TGCAGCGTTGAAGAGGGGACAGGGGCCTACGAGCAGTACTTC
NA	TRBD1	TRBJ1-2	TRBV7-9	CASSPRQGNYGYTF	TGTGCCAGCAGCCCAAGACAGGGGAACTATGGCTACACCTTC
NA	NA	TRBJ1-5	TRBV28	CASSLGAENQPQHF	TGTGCCAGCAGTTTGGGGGCAGAGAATCAGCCCCAGCATTTT
NA	TRBD2	TRBJ2-1	TRBV6-1	CASSLAGDNEQFF	TGTGCCAGCAGTCTAGCGGGGGACAATGAGCAGTTCTTC
NA	NA	TRBJ1-4	TRBV30	CAWSVQDDEKLFF	TGTGCCTGGAGTGTACAAGATGATGAAAAACTGTTTTTT